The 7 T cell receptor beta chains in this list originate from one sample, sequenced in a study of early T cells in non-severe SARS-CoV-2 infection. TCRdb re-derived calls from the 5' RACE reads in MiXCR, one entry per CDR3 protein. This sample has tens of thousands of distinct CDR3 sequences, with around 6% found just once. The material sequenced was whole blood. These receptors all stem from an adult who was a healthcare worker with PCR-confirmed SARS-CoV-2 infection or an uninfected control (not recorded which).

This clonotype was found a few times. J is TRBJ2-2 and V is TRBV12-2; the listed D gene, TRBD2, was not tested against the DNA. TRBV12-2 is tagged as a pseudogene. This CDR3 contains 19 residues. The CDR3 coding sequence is TGTGCAAGTCGCCACGGAACCCCACCAGGACTAGCGGAGCTCGGGGAGCTGTTTTTT. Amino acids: CASRHGTPPGLAELGELFF.

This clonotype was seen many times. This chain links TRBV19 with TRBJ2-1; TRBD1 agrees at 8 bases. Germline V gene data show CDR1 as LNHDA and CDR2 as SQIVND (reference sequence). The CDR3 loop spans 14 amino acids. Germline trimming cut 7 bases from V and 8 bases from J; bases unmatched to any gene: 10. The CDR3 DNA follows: TGTGCCAGTATTCCCAGGGGGCGAAGGGATGAGCAGTTCTTC. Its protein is CASIPRGRRDEQFF.

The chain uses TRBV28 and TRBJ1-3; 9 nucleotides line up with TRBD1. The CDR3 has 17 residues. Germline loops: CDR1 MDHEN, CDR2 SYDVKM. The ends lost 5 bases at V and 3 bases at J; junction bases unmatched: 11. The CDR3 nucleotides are TGTGCCAGCAGTCCCACGCTCGGACAGGGGAGTGGAAACACCATATATTTT. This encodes CASSPTLGQGSGNTIYF.

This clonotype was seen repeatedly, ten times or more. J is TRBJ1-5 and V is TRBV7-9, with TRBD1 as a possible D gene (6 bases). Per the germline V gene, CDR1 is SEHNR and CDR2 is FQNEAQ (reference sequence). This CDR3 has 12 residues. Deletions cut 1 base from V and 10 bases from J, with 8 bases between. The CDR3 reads CASSLGGAPQHF. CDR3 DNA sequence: TGTGCCAGCAGCTTAGGGGGGGCCCCCCAGCATTTT.

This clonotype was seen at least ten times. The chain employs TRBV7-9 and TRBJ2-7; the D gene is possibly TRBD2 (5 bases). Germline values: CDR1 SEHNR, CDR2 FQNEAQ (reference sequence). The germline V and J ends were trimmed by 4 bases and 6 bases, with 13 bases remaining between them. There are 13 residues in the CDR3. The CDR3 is CASSYWRAGEQYF. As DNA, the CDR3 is TGTGCCAGCAGCTACTGGCGGGCTGGCGAGCAGTACTTC.

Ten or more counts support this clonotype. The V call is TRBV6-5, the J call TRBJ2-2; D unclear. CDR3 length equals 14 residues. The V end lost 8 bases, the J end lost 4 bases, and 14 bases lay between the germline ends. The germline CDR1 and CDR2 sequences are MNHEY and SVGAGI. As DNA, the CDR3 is TGTGCCAGCCGGGCTCGCCCTGGCACCGGGGAGCTGTTTTTT. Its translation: CASRARPGTGELFF.

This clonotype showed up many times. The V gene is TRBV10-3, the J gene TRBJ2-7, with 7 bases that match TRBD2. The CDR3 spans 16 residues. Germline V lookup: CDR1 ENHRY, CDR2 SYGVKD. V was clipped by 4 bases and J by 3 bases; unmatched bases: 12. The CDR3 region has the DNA TGTGCCATCAGTGGGCCAAGGGCAGCGGGAAACTACGAGCAGTACTTC. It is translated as CAISGPRAAGNYEQYF.